The table lists the clone carrying this T cell receptor beta chain with a count of one. The table came from immunoSEQ multiplex PCR; TCRdb's copy has only in-frame clones and leaves some out. The table has some 130,000 clones, roughly four fifths seen once. Per germline, CDR1 SGHDT and CDR2 YYEEEE. The CDR3 covers 15 residues. Trimming took off 4 bases at V and 4 bases at J, with 12 bases between the two ends. The data stem from a study of blood T cell repertoires in COVID-19. As for the study in general: PBMCs, B-cell-depleted T cells, or T cells provided the cDNA or gDNA that made up the material.

Assignment of participants to cohorts was predicated upon participant-reported clinical history. The chain couples TRBV5-6 to TRBJ2-6, with D possibly being TRBD1 (6 bases). The origin of this receptor is a man in his forties with acute COVID-19. Sequencing input: PBMCs or T cells enriched from blood (not recorded which). The DNA for the CDR3 is TGTGCCAGCAGCGCTACAGGGAGAGGGGCCAACGTCCTGACTTTC. As protein: CASSATGRGANVLTF.